This T cell receptor beta chain was recorded in a study of T-cell reconstitution after alpha-beta-depleted transplantation in children. TCRbeta library preparation incorporated unique molecular identifiers. TCRdb re-derived calls from the PCR reads in MiXCR, one entry per CDR3 protein. The data show 150,000 to 250,000 distinct CDR3 sequences, roughly 6.3% seen once. This clonotype showed up many times. Sequenced material: PBMCs, taken before TCRalphabeta/CD19-depleted stem cell transplant. This TCR came from a girl less than two years old with combined immunodeficiency, due to receive a stem cell transplant.

As DNA, the CDR3 is TGTGCCAGCAGCAACGACAGGGTCCCTGGGAACACTGAAGCTTTCTTT. Protein product: CASSNDRVPGNTEAFF. The chain carries TRBV21-1 and TRBJ1-1; TRBD1 is the table's D call, not checked against the DNA. TRBV21-1 is a known pseudogene. The CDR3 has 16 residues.